This T cell receptor (beta chain) was observed in a study of T cell responses to AZD1222 COVID-19 vaccine. Notes on this clone: Its antigen is not identified.

Study outcomes and limitations: Spike was spanned by vaccine-associated CD4 TCRs, with dominance at 160-218 and 743-854. Clonal diversity may have been underestimated in mostly white British donors.

CDR1 SGHRS and CDR2 YFSETQ come from the germline V gene. Trimming left V 5 bases short and J 2 bases short, with 11 bases between. This CDR3 spans 14 amino acids. Here immunoSEQ multiplex PCR was the method, and the copy in TCRdb shows in-frame clones only, minus some. Of about 150,000 clones listed, about 90% were seen once; the top ten hold more than 5.5%. The source of this sequence is an adult in good health. The V and J genes are TRBV5-1 and TRBJ2-1; D uncertain. The sample in question was peripheral blood, obtained on day 0 of MenACWY control vaccination. CDR3 nucleotides: TGCGCCAGCAGTAGGCTTCCTACCTACAATGAGCAGTTCTTC. This codes for CASSRLPTYNEQFF.